This TCR beta chain was captured by sequencing in a study of PD-L1 blockade in urothelial cancer (dated by TCRdb to the late 2010s). In terms of the full investigation: Therapy was started around 2014 for all patients, and atezolizumab 1,200 mg was administered intravenously every 3 weeks. Twenty-five of 29 patients were males with bladder-origin urothelial cancer, and about 65% of the roughly 29 reported a prior smoking history. An ECOG performance status of 0 or 1 was recorded for the patients, and 0 to 3 prior chemotherapy regimens had been received by the patients. Blood samples were analyzed 3 weeks after the start of treatment (second dose) and 6 weeks after the start of treatment. Blood samples yielded a median of 141,255 T cells and more than 80,000 unique TCRs, with median clonality approximately 0.08. The study was an exploratory multi-omic analysis of somatic, immune and clinical correlates of response to PD-L1 blockade with atezolizumab in urothelial cancer. TCR sequencing covered pretreatment tumor samples and matched, serially collected peripheral blood taken before and after atezolizumab treatment. Durable clinical benefit was defined as progression-free survival longer than 6 months, and TCR features were also tested against progression-free and overall survival. In the same patients, pretreatment tumors underwent whole exome sequencing and RNA sequencing in addition to TCR sequencing. Durable clinical benefit was achieved by nine patients but not by the remaining 20. Around 30 patients had pretreatment blood TCR-seq, some 25 had at least one posttreatment blood collection, and some 25 had tumor TCR-seq.

The paper's findings and limits, for the study overall: Greater expansion of tumor-associated TCR clones in peripheral blood 3 weeks after the start of treatment was observed in patients with durable benefit (n ≈ 22, p = 0.022). Improved progression-free and overall survival was found to be associated with pretreatment peripheral blood TCR clonality below the median. Because the sample size was small (n of about 31) and many of the analyses were exploratory, the results are meant to be hypothesis-generating.

A note on this clone: The clone's antigen remains unknown. There are no base qualities to consult, and no much larger clone falls within one base. Different DNA sequences within this sample yield the same CDR3.

The intended sense of this specimen's time point label: pretreatment peripheral blood. A cohort of approximately 31 patients with locally advanced or metastatic urothelial carcinoma, treated at Memorial Sloan Kettering on a trial protocol, was included. Peripheral blood mononuclear cells were collected from each patient pretreatment and during treatment, giving between 1 and 8 total time points per patient. The Qiagen DNeasy Blood extraction kit was used to purify genomic DNA from total PBMCs and tumor samples. Collected pretreatment and during treatment, PBMCs were isolated and stored as previously described. Including cysteine and phenylalanine, the CDR3 has 14 amino acids. The retained sequence is limited to the CDR3, 42 bases, with the frame set at the first base. The germline V gene encodes CDR1 SGHRS and CDR2 YFSETQ. V lost 1 base and J lost 3 bases; the stretch between them is 10 bases long.

Synthetic TCR analog templates were spiked into each PCR to estimate absolute template abundance from read counts. The immunoSEQ assay was used to amplify TCRbeta CDR3 regions from genomic DNA with bias-controlled V and J gene primers. Rearranged TCRbeta segments were sequenced at approximately 20X coverage. The study's processing was this. Sequencing errors were corrected by clustering, and CDR3s were annotated against IMGT so that V, D and J genes could be assigned. Downstream analyses used only productive TCRbeta rearrangements, leaving out any out-of-frame or stop-codon sequences. Clonality was calculated as one minus the Shannon entropy normalized by the log of the number of unique productive sequences. Fisher's exact test with Benjamini-Hochberg correction, at a threshold of adjusted p below 0.01, was used to find clones that differed between time points or between blood and tumor. This immuneACCESS table, as held by TCRdb, lists in-frame sequences with V and J called but not all clones. Of the missing ones, under half trace to an unresolved V gene in checked studies; the others have no known cause. The V and J calls and clone size come from that table; D and trimming were worked out from the DNA. The table for this sample lists tens of thousands of clones; about four fifths of them were counted only once. About 10% of the sample is in the top ten clones.

The sample was PBMCs, taken around atezolizumab (anti-PD-L1) treatment. The chain was built from TRBV5-1 and TRBJ2-5, with TRBD2 as a weak D call on 7 bases. This TCR derives from a man in his 70s with urothelial cancer. For the CDR3, the sequence is CASSLQGREETQYF. The nucleotides are TGCGCCAGCAGCTTGCAGGGGAGGGAAGAGACCCAGTACTTC.